These 31 T cell receptor beta chains originate from one sample sequenced in a study of CD4 T cells in relation to SARS-CoV-2 and coronaviruses. Before the COVID-19 pandemic, during about 2011-2019, CD4+ T cells were taken from unexposed donors. CD4+ T cells were isolated from the cells after around 10 days of culture. The antigens for these receptors are not known. This table comes from immunoSEQ multiplex PCR, and its TCRdb copy is limited to in-frame clones, with some not included. The sample lists more than 20,000 clones; 60% to 80% were seen once. The specimen was CD4+ T cells from PBMCs, cultured in vitro. The source is a human donor in good health.

The chain couples TRBV29-1 to TRBJ2-2, with unresolved D. CDR3 length equals 12 residues. V was clipped by 5 bases and J by 6 bases, with 10 bases between them. CDR1 and CDR2 from the germline V gene are SQVTM and ANQGSEA. The CDR3 sequence is CSVSPWAGELFF. Here the CDR3 DNA reads TGCAGCGTTTCCCCGTGGGCCGGGGAGCTGTTTTTT.

In the case of this clone: The junction departs from germline at one end; a sequencing error may be responsible. The rearrangement links TRBV7-8 to TRBJ1-2, with 12 bases lining up with TRBD1. The CDR3 consists of 17 residues. Looked up from germline, CDR1 is SGHVS and CDR2 is FQNEAQ. The CDR3 protein is CASSSIRTIPGQGARAF. The CDR3 nucleotides are TGTGCCAGCAGCTCGATACGGACCATACCGGGACAGGGGGCACGCGCCTTC.

The chain employs TRBV6-1 and TRBJ1-6; D remains ambiguous. The CDR3 length is 14 residues. Germline loops: CDR1 MNHNS, CDR2 SASEGT. The V end was cut by 5 bases, the J end by 7 bases, with 12 bases between. The CDR3 nucleotides are TGTGCCAGCAGTTATGGGAGTGGGAATTCACCCCTCCACTTT. Translation gives CASSYGSGNSPLHF.

This chain joins TRBV19 and TRBJ2-3, with D possibly matching TRBD2 (6 bases). V lost 10 bases, J lost 9 bases, and 14 bases lay in between. Germline V CDR1 and CDR2: LNHDA, SQIVND (reference sequence). The CDR3 length is 11 residues. The CDR3 protein is CAIGVAGTQYF. Written as DNA, the CDR3 is TGTGCCATTGGGGTGGCGGGGACGCAGTATTTT.

The chain joins TRBV5-8 to TRBJ1-2; 7 nucleotides match TRBD1. CDR1 is SGHTS, CDR2 YDEGEE, per germline. The CDR3 contains 15 residues. Losses at the gene ends were 6 bases for V and 4 bases for J; bases not matched to a gene: 12. As DNA, the CDR3 is TGTGCCAGCACCATCTACGAGGGGGCCTCCTATGGCTACACCTTC. It specifies CASTIYEGASYGYTF.

The V call is TRBV9, the J call TRBJ2-1; TRBD2 might be the D (6 bases). This CDR3 has 14 residues. V gave up 0 bases and J gave up 7 bases, with 11 bases separating them. Germline CDR1 SGDLS, CDR2 YYNGEE. The CDR3 is CASSVAGEWNEQFF. As DNA, the CDR3 is TGTGCCAGCAGCGTAGCGGGAGAATGGAATGAGCAGTTCTTC.

This clone was seen once. This sequence joins TRBV5-6 and TRBJ2-1; 13 positions agree with TRBD2. The length of the CDR3 is 18 residues. The J segment lost 0 bases and the V segment lost 2 bases, leaving 5 bases of the junction unmatched. The germline gives CDR1 SGHDT, CDR2 YYEEEE. For the CDR3, the DNA is TGTGCCAGCAGCTTACTAGCGGGAGGGGAGAGCTCCTACAATGAGCAGTTCTTC. This translates into CASSLLAGGESSYNEQFF.

The chain uses TRBV10-3 and TRBJ2-1; TRBD2 matches 11 bases. There are 15 residues in the CDR3. CDR1 and CDR2 (germline): ENHRY, SYGVKD. V trimming: 6 bases; J trimming: 6 bases; junction bases outside the gene matches: 7. CDR3 region: CAISEGLAGGNEQFF. The CDR3, as DNA: TGTGCCATCAGCGAGGGGCTAGCGGGAGGCAATGAGCAGTTCTTC.

This clone has a single count. This chain joins TRBV6-5 and TRBJ1-1; no reliable D call. The V gene's germline CDR1 is MNHEY and CDR2 SVGAGI. The CDR3 has 13 residues. The V and J ends lost 6 bases and 0 bases respectively, with 8 bases between them. CDR3 bases: TGTGCCAGCAGCCGAACCATGAACACTGAAGCTTTCTTT. Translating it yields CASSRTMNTEAFF.

The chain employs TRBV9 and TRBJ2-1, with unresolved D. In germline, CDR1 is SGDLS, CDR2 YYNGEE. Trimming took 0 bases from V and 9 from J, leaving 10 bases between them. The CDR3 consists of 13 residues. CDR3 DNA sequence: TGTGCCAGCAGCGTAGCTCAGTCCGGTGAGCAGTTCTTC. This sequence encodes CASSVAQSGEQFF.

The rearrangement links TRBV28 to TRBJ2-3; D remains ambiguous. V lost 4 bases and J lost 3, with 5 bases in between. Germline loops: CDR1 MDHEN, CDR2 SYDVKM. This CDR3 region has 12 residues. Written as DNA, the CDR3 is TGTGCCAGCAGTTCCCCGACAGATACGCAGTATTTT. It is translated as CASSSPTDTQYF.

This CDR3 reads CASSLGRSGGTNEQFF. The CDR3 DNA reads TGTGCCAGCAGCTTAGGGCGTAGCGGGGGTACCAATGAGCAGTTCTTC. J is TRBJ2-1 and V is TRBV7-2; 9 positions agree with TRBD2. The CDR3 is made up of 16 amino acids. Germline lookup yields CDR1 SGHTA and CDR2 FQGNSA. V shed 1 base, J shed 6 bases, and the junction held 7 bases outside the gene matches.

The V and J genes are TRBV7-2 and TRBJ1-4, with 7 bases lining up with TRBD1. The junction had 7 bases not matched to a gene; V was cut back by 5 bases and J by 4 bases. The CDR3 is 15 amino acids. From germline, CDR1 is SGHTA and CDR2 FQGNSA. The DNA for the CDR3 is TGTGCCAGCAGCACAGGACAGGCCCTTAATGAAAAACTGTTTTTT. This gives the protein CASSTGQALNEKLFF.

The chain uses TRBV28 and TRBJ1-1; D call uncertain. The length of the CDR3 is 13 residues. Trimming took 5 bases from V and 2 from J, leaving 9 bases between them. The V gene's germline CDR1 is MDHEN and CDR2 SYDVKM. The CDR3 loop is CASSPAVNTEAFF. Written as DNA, the CDR3 is TGTGCCAGCAGTCCCGCAGTTAACACTGAAGCTTTCTTT. The full variable domain, rest sourced from reference TRBV28 and TRBJ1-1, is DVKVTQSSRYLVKRTGEKVFLECVQDMDHENMFWYRQDPGLGLRLIYFSYDVKMKEKGDIPEGYSVSREKKERFSLILESASTNQTSMYLCASSPAVNTEAFFGQGTRLTVV.

This chain joins TRBV28 and TRBJ2-1; 8 bases map to TRBD2. Germline V lookup: CDR1 MDHEN, CDR2 SYDVKM. This CDR3 spans 20 amino acids. The ends lost 3 bases at V and 5 bases at J; junction bases unmatched: 21. The CDR3 reads CASSLSVGTPGLARHNEQFF. The CDR3 DNA reads TGTGCCAGCAGTTTGTCTGTCGGGACGCCCGGACTAGCCCGTCACAATGAGCAGTTCTTC.

This clone has only one observation. The J gene is TRBJ1-1, the V gene TRBV18; D is ambiguous. V gave up 3 bases and J gave up 6 bases, with 14 bases separating them. This CDR3 has 14 amino acids. Germline V lookup: CDR1 KGHSH, CDR2 LQKENI. The CDR3 region has the DNA TGTGCCAGCTCACCGGGTAGGGTTTTGTCTGAAGCTTTCTTT. As protein: CASSPGRVLSEAFF.

This clone appeared a few times. The chain employs TRBV6-6 and TRBJ1-2, with TRBD1 identical over 9 bases. The germline CDR1 and CDR2 sequences are MNHNY and SVGAGI (reference sequence). This CDR3 has 15 residues. The V and J ends lost 2 bases and 8 bases, in that order; junction bases with no gene match: 9. CDR3 coding DNA: TGTGCCAGCAGTTACCCGGGACAGGGTTCGGAAGGCTACACCTTC. It translates to CASSYPGQGSEGYTF.

This rearrangement joins TRBV4-3 to TRBJ2-7; D gene ambiguous. Germline CDR1 LGHNA, CDR2 YSLEER. Trimming took off 0 bases at V and 2 bases at J, with 8 bases between the two ends. CDR3 length: 14 amino acids. The CDR3 here is CASSQDSSTYEQYF. In DNA form, the CDR3 reads TGCGCCAGCAGCCAAGATTCTTCGACCTACGAGCAGTACTTC.

The chain joins TRBV5-5 to TRBJ1-4; the D gene is possibly TRBD1 (5 bases). The CDR3 extends over 14 amino acids. CDR1 is SGHKS and CDR2 is YYEKEE in the germline V gene (reference sequence). Trimming took off 1 base at V and 4 bases at J, with 8 bases between the two ends. The CDR3 loop reads CASSLQGLNEKLFF. The CDR3 region has the DNA TGTGCCAGCAGCTTGCAGGGCCTTAATGAAAAACTGTTTTTT.

The V and J genes are TRBV9 and TRBJ1-6, with D unresolved. V was cut by 3 bases and J by 8 bases, with 18 bases left in between. The CDR3 contains 16 residues. Germline V gives CDR1 SGDLS, CDR2 YYNGEE. For the CDR3, the DNA is TGTGCCAGCAGCGAAGTCCCGGGCCCCCGTGATTCACCCCTCCACTTT. Its translation is CASSEVPGPRDSPLHF.

J is TRBJ2-2 and V is TRBV2; 12 nucleotides line up with TRBD1. This CDR3 contains 17 residues. Germline trimming cut 6 bases from V and 5 bases from J; bases unmatched to any gene: 10. The germline V gene has CDR1 SNHLY and CDR2 FYNNEI. The CDR3 spells CASSPTWDRGRTGELFF. CDR3 nucleotides: TGTGCCAGCAGCCCTACGTGGGACAGGGGGCGAACCGGGGAGCTGTTTTTT.

The J gene is TRBJ2-1, the V gene TRBV14; the match to TRBD2 covers 11 bases. This CDR3 comprises 17 residues. J lost 4 bases, V lost 5 bases, and 10 bases had no gene match. Germline lookup yields CDR1 SGHDN and CDR2 FVKESK. The DNA of the CDR3 is TGTGCCAGCAGCGCAGGCCTGGGACTAGCGGTTTACAATGAGCAGTTCTTC. Amino acids: CASSAGLGLAVYNEQFF.

The chain has TRBV3-1 (or the pseudogene TRBV3-2) and TRBJ2-7; TRBD2 agrees at 10 bases. This CDR3 region has 15 residues. Germline assignment: CDR1 LGHDT and CDR2 YNNKEL (reference sequence). V was pared by 5 bases and J by 7 bases, with 11 bases of the junction left unmatched. The DNA for the CDR3 is TGTGCCAGCAGCTTGGGGAGCGGGAGGGGAGGGGAGCAGTACTTC. It translates to CASSLGSGRGGEQYF.

This chain's CDR3 is CASSTGDRVPPGELFF. In DNA, the CDR3 is TGTGCCAGCAGCACCGGGGACAGGGTACCTCCCGGGGAGCTGTTTTTT. This chain joins TRBV7-2 and TRBJ2-2, with 9 bases identical to TRBD1. CDR1 and CDR2 from the germline V gene are SGHTA and FQGNSA. The J segment lost 6 bases and the V segment lost 5 bases, leaving 10 bases of the junction unmatched. The CDR3 runs to 16 residues.

This clone was picked up a small number of times. The chain combines TRBV7-9 with TRBJ1-1; D is possibly TRBD1 (5 bases). Germline-derived CDR1 and CDR2 are SEHNR and FQNEAQ (reference sequence). The CDR3 has 15 residues. Deletions cut 5 bases from V and 2 bases from J, with 15 bases between. The CDR3 coding sequence is TGTGCCAGCAGCGGCTTATGGAGGGGAAACACTGAAGCTTTCTTT. It specifies CASSGLWRGNTEAFF.

The chain combines TRBV11-3 with TRBJ2-1, with TRBD2 matching 7 bases. The junction had 16 bases not matched to a gene; V was cut back by 5 bases and J by 12 bases. From germline, CDR1 is SGHNT and CDR2 YENEEA. This CDR3 spans 15 amino acids. This chain's CDR3 is CASSLNLAESSGQFF. CDR3 nucleotides: TGTGCCAGCAGCCTCAACCTAGCGGAATCTAGTGGGCAGTTCTTC.

The chain recombines TRBV5-1 with TRBJ2-7; TRBD1 aligns across 8 bases. The CDR3 loop spans 15 amino acids. Trimming took 0 bases from V and 2 from J; bases not matched to a gene: 4. From germline, CDR1 is SGHRS and CDR2 YFSETQ. Written as DNA, the CDR3 is TGCGCCAGCAGCTTGGCCGGGACAGGTCCCTACGAGCAGTACTTC. Protein product: CASSLAGTGPYEQYF.

The V call is TRBV19, the J call TRBJ2-3, with a weak D call TRBD1 (6 bases). Germline V lookup: CDR1 LNHDA, CDR2 SQIVND (reference sequence). V gave up 6 bases and J gave up 6 bases, with 19 bases separating them. There are 15 residues in the CDR3. This CDR3 reads CASSRTAGQPDTQYF. The CDR3 DNA reads as TGTGCCAGTAGCAGAACCGCCGGACAGCCCGATACGCAGTATTTT.

The rearrangement uses TRBV10-3 and TRBJ2-1; the match to TRBD1 covers 8 bases. Germline V lookup: CDR1 ENHRY, CDR2 SYGVKD. The trim removed 7 bases at V and 0 bases at J, leaving 5 bases unmatched. The CDR3 runs 15 residues. CDR3 DNA: TGTGCCATCACTTCCGACAGGGGCTCCTACAATGAGCAGTTCTTC. Residues: CAITSDRGSYNEQFF.

This clone has a handful of counts. The rearrangement links TRBV5-3 to TRBJ2-7; perhaps TRBD2 as D (5 bases). TRBV5-3 belongs to the ORF category, with a function that is uncertain. Trimming shortened V by 5 bases and J by 8 bases, and 14 bases separated the two germline ends. The CDR3 runs 12 residues. The CDR3 sequence is CARRTTGTQQYF. CDR3 bases: TGTGCCAGAAGGACTACCGGAACACAGCAGTACTTC.

J is TRBJ2-4 and V is TRBV6-6, with D hard to call. This CDR3 has 17 amino acids. Trimming cost V 5 bases and J 2 bases, with 19 bases left between them. Germline V CDR1 and CDR2: MNHNY, SVGAGI (reference sequence). The CDR3: CASSRAFSGVTKNIQYF. As DNA, the CDR3 is TGTGCCAGCAGTCGGGCTTTTTCAGGAGTAACCAAAAACATTCAGTACTTC.